This is a list of T cell receptor beta chains from one sample in a study of cytomegalovirus exposure and HLA in healthy donors. Clones were sequenced by immunoSEQ multiplex PCR, and TCRdb holds only the in-frame ones, with some missing. This table has roughly 140,000 clones, over 8% appearing once. Sample: PBMCs. The receptors stem from a male donor in good health and CMV-seronegative. Each CDR3 is given with its conserved first and last residue. The order of the fields is D gene, V gene, J gene, CDR3 length, clone size, CDR3 DNA, CDR3 protein. D genes are given only for firm matches. Some rows mark clone size as missing; the rest say once, few, many or name a class of expanded clone.

TRBD1	TRBV15	TRBJ1-1	16	.	TGTGCCACCAGCAGCAGGACAGGGCCAATGAACACTGAAGCTTTCTTT	CATSSRTGPMNTEAFF
.	TRBV9	TRBJ1-1	18	few	TGTGCCAGCAGCGTAGACCCCAGGGAGGGGCAGGGAGGATCTGAAGCTTTCTTT	CASSVDPREGQGGSEAFF
.	TRBV5-6	TRBJ1-2	11	.	TGTGCCAGCAGCCAGACAAGCGGCTACACCTTC	CASSQTSGYTF
TRBD1	TRBV19	TRBJ1-2	15	.	TGTGCCAGCCGCCAGGTTGGGACAGGGGGTGTTGGCTACACCTTC	CASRQVGTGGVGYTF
TRBD1	TRBV28	TRBJ2-6	15	.	TGTGCCAGCAGCACAGGGGGTTCTGGGGCCAACGTCCTGACTTTC	CASSTGGSGANVLTF
.	TRBV7-6	TRBJ2-1	19	.	TGTGCCAGCAGCCCCCGGACAGCGCAAATCCGGCGCTCCTACAATGAGCAGTTCTTC	CASSPRTAQIRRSYNEQFF
TRBD1	TRBV6-1	TRBJ1-4	14	once	TGTGCCAGCACACGGGGCGACAGGGATGAAAAACTGTTTTTT	CASTRGDRDEKLFF
TRBD1	TRBV6-1	TRBJ1-1	12	.	TGTGCCAGCGCAGGGGGAGGTACTGAAGCTTTCTTT	CASAGGGTEAFF
TRBD2	TRBV4-1	TRBJ2-7	15	few	TGCGCCAGCAGCCAGCGGACTAGCGGGCCCTACGAGCAGTACTTC	CASSQRTSGPYEQYF
.	TRBV30	TRBJ1-4	14	.	TGTGCCTGGAGTGGATCTTTTGATCGGGAAAAACTGTTTTTT	CAWSGSFDREKLFF
.	TRBV29-1	TRBJ1-2	16	.	TGCAGCGTTGAAGCCCCGGGGGACCCCAGGGACTATGGCTACACCTTC	CSVEAPGDPRDYGYTF
TRBD1	TRBV19	TRBJ1-3	14	.	TGTGCCAGTCATACAGGGGGCCCTGGAAACACCATATATTTT	CASHTGGPGNTIYF
TRBD1	TRBV5-1	TRBJ1-1	15	.	TGCGCCAGCAGCTTGGTGCAGGGGGGCGACACTGAAGCTTTCTTT	CASSLVQGGDTEAFF
TRBD1	TRBV28	TRBJ1-2	19	few	TGTGCCAGCAGGTTATTCCCTACCCAGGACAGGTGGGATAACTATGGCTACACCTTC	CASRLFPTQDRWDNYGYTF
TRBD2	TRBV28	TRBJ2-7	15	few	TGTGCCAGCAGTTCCCCGACTAGCGGGATTCTCTGGCAGTACTTC	CASSSPTSGILWQYF
TRBD1	TRBV4-2	TRBJ1-1	15	.	TGTGCCAGCAGCCAGAACAGGGGATTGAACACTGAAGCTTTCTTT	CASSQNRGLNTEAFF
.	TRBV5-5	TRBJ1-2	16	.	TGTGCCAGCAGCTTGGAACCTAACAGGGCTAACTATGGCTACACCTTC	CASSLEPNRANYGYTF
TRBD2	TRBV7-6	TRBJ2-7	15	.	TGTGCCAGCAGCTTAGGTCCTAGCGGGGTGGTCGAGCAGTACTTC	CASSLGPSGVVEQYF
TRBD2	TRBV7-2	TRBJ2-1	14	.	TGTGCCAGCACGCGACTAGCCGCTAACAATGAGCAGTTCTTC	CASTRLAANNEQFF
TRBD1	TRBV5-1	TRBJ2-7	16	few	TGCGCCAGCAGCCCATACCCCGGGACAGGGGGGAACGAGCAGTACTTC	CASSPYPGTGGNEQYF
.	TRBV7-2	TRBJ2-5	11	.	TGTGCCAGCAGCTTAAGGGGGACCCAGTACTTC	CASSLRGTQYF
.	TRBV28	TRBJ1-1	12	few	TGTGCCAGCAGTAGCGGCGGCACTGAAGCTTTCTTT	CASSSGGTEAFF
.	TRBV7-2	TRBJ1-1	13	few	TGTGCCAGCAGCTTCGGGGTACGCCCTGAAGCTTTCTTT	CASSFGVRPEAFF
.	TRBV28	TRBJ2-7	14	.	TGTGCCAGCAGTTTATTTGGGAGGAGGTACGAGCAGTACTTC	CASSLFGRRYEQYF
.	TRBV28	TRBJ2-2	13	few	TGTGCCAGCAGTTTAGAGGTTACCAGGGAGCTGTTTTTT	CASSLEVTRELFF
TRBD1	TRBV5-4	TRBJ2-7	15	.	TGTGCCAGCAGACCGACAGGGGACCCCACCTACGAGCAGTACTTC	CASRPTGDPTYEQYF
TRBD1	TRBV7-2	TRBJ2-1	15	.	TGTGCCAGCAGCTCGACAGGGGTGCCTTACAATGAGCAGTTCTTC	CASSSTGVPYNEQFF
TRBD2	TRBV6-5	TRBJ2-3	14	few	TGTGCCAGCAGTACCGGGGGGGCAGCAGATACGCAGTATTTT	CASSTGGAADTQYF
TRBD1	TRBV28	TRBJ1-3	17	few	TGTGCCAGCAGCGTACCGGGACAGCTATTCTCTGGAAACACCATATATTTT	CASSVPGQLFSGNTIYF
TRBD2	TRBV9	TRBJ2-5	21	few	TGTGCCAGCAGCACGCGAGGGAGGGGAGCCGGGACTAGCGGGAGTAAAGAGACCCAGTACTTC	CASSTRGRGAGTSGSKETQYF
.	TRBV28	TRBJ2-2	16	.	TGTGCCAGCAGTCCATCGAATGCCCCGGGGACCGGGGAGCTGTTTTTT	CASSPSNAPGTGELFF
.	TRBV28	TRBJ1-1	13	.	TGTGCCAGCATTCGACAGCTGAACACTGAAGCTTTCTTT	CASIRQLNTEAFF
.	TRBV29-1	TRBJ2-3	14	.	TGCAGCGTTGGTGGCAGGCTGCGCACAGATACGCAGTATTTT	CSVGGRLRTDTQYF
.	TRBV29-1	TRBJ2-3	13	.	TGCAGCGTTTGCCCCCAGGGCACAGATACGCAGTATTTT	CSVCPQGTDTQYF
TRBD2	TRBV7-9	TRBJ2-3	16	.	TGTGCCAGCAGCGCCCCTCGGGCGGGAGGGGTAGATACGCAGTATTTT	CASSAPRAGGVDTQYF
.	TRBV7-2	TRBJ2-1	16	.	TGTGCCAGCAGCTTAATGGGGGGATCTCCCCAGGTTGAGCAGTTCTTC	CASSLMGGSPQVEQFF
.	TRBV7-2	TRBJ2-5	14	few	TGTGCCAGCAGCTTAATGAGGGAGGTAGAGACCCAGTACTTC	CASSLMREVETQYF
.	TRBV7-2	TRBJ2-2	16	.	TGTGCCAGCAGCTTAGTTGCTTTCACGGGGACCGGGGAGCTGTTTTTT	CASSLVAFTGTGELFF
.	TRBV6-5	TRBJ1-2	13	.	TGTGCCAGCAGTCTGCAGGGCGGAAATGGCTACACCTTC	CASSLQGGNGYTF
.	TRBV14	TRBJ2-7	12	.	TGTGCCAGCAGCCAAGGGCAGTACGAGCAGTACTTC	CASSQGQYEQYF
TRBD2	TRBV5-6	TRBJ2-1	11	few	TGTGCCAGCAGGGGGGGGGTTGAGCAGTTCTTC	CASRGGVEQFF
.	TRBV30	TRBJ2-3	15	.	TGTGCCTGGAGTGTTTCGGGATATCGCACAGATACGCAGTATTTT	CAWSVSGYRTDTQYF
.	TRBV6-5	TRBJ1-1	15	few	TGTGCCAGCAGTTTCCTGACGGAGATGAACACTGAAGCTTTCTTT	CASSFLTEMNTEAFF
.	TRBV5-1	TRBJ1-2	15	.	TGCGCCAGCAGCTTGAAACAGGGCTCCCACTATGGCTACACCTTC	CASSLKQGSHYGYTF
TRBD1	TRBV7-2	TRBJ1-2	14	.	TGTGCCAGCAGCTTCCCGGACAGGTTCTATGGCTACACCTTC	CASSFPDRFYGYTF
.	TRBV19	TRBJ1-1	11	.	TGTGCCAGTAAGATAGACACTGAAGCTTTCTTT	CASKIDTEAFF
TRBD1	TRBV5-6	TRBJ2-6	15	.	TGTGCCAGCAGCCTACAGGGGACTGGGGCCAACGTCCTGACTTTC	CASSLQGTGANVLTF
.	TRBV5-1	TRBJ2-2	17	few	TGCGCCAGCAGCTGGGGGGGACAGGTCCCGAACACCGGGGAGCTGTTTTTT	CASSWGGQVPNTGELFF
.	TRBV5-8	TRBJ1-2	16	.	TGTGCCAGCAGCTCGGCCACGGGGGGTTCCAACTATGGCTACACCTTC	CASSSATGGSNYGYTF
TRBD1	TRBV27	TRBJ1-1	13	few	TGTGCCAGCAGTTTAACAGGGGACACTGAAGCTTTCTTT	CASSLTGDTEAFF
.	TRBV19	TRBJ1-1	15	.	TGTGCCAGTAGTTCTACCGGGACATTGAACACTGAAGCTTTCTTT	CASSSTGTLNTEAFF